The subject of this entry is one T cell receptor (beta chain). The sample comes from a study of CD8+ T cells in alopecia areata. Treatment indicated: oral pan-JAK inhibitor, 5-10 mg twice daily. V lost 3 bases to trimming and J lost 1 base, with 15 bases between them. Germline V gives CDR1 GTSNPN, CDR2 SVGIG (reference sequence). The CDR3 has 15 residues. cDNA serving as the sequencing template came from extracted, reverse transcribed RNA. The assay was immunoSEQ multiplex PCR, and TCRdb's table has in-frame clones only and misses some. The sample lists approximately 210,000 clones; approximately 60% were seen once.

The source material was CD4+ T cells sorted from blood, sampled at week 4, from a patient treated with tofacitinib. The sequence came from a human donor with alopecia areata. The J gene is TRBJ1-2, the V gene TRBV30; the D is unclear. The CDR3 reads CAWRALRANNYGYTF. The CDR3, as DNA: TGTGCCTGGAGGGCCTTGCGTGCTAATAACTATGGCTACACCTTC.